This T cell receptor (beta chain) appears in the sequencing data of a study of blood T cell repertoires in COVID-19. Study information: The United States, Italy and Spain were the sources of the acute and convalescent COVID-19 samples. T cells, B-cell-depleted T cells, or PBMCs supplied cDNA or gDNA.

Authors' analysis steps: Amplification of reference gene primers provided the estimated nucleated cell counts. Repertoires were generated with immunoSEQ multiplex PCR, while TCRdb's copy carries only in-frame clones and drops some. From that table come the V and J calls and clone size; the DNA was used to work out D and trimming. The sample lists around 110,000 clones; 70% to 80% were seen once. CDR3 length equals 15 residues. Trimming removed 5 bases at V and 2 bases at J, with 13 bases between. In germline, CDR1 is SEHNR, CDR2 FQNEAQ (reference sequence). Sequenced material: peripheral blood. V is TRBV7-9 and J is TRBJ1-3, with D maybe TRBD1 (6 bases). The sequence was collected from a human donor with acute or convalescent COVID-19. The donor label of this sample is uncertain. CDR3 loop: CASSVTGYAGNTIYF. CDR3 in DNA: TGTGCCAGCAGCGTTACAGGGTACGCTGGAAACACCATATATTTT.